The 24 T cell receptor beta chains given below trace back to one sample, sequenced in a study of blood T cell repertoires in COVID-19. TCRdb's copy holds only in-frame clones and misses some; the assay was immunoSEQ multiplex PCR. Of around 230,000 clones in the sample, roughly four fifths were seen once. The sequenced sample consisted of PBMCs or T cells enriched from blood (not recorded which). These receptors were taken from a man between 35 and 55 years old who had recovered from COVID-19.

Remarks on this clone: At one boundary the junction diverges from the germline segment, which might be a read error. The chain is built from TRBV18 and TRBJ2-7; TRBD1 aligns across 8 bases. The CDR3 runs to 13 residues. CDR1 is KGHSH and CDR2 is LQKENI in the germline V gene. CDR3 loop: CASSPIYRDRPFF. The CDR3 DNA reads as TGTGCCAGCTCACCTATATACCGGGACAGGCCTTTCTTC.

The chain combines TRBV11-3 with TRBJ2-3; 14 bases align to TRBD2. The V segment lost 5 bases and the J segment 3 bases; nucleotides outside the gene matches: 10. CDR3 length: 18 residues. Germline V gene lookup returns CDR1 SGHNT and CDR2 YENEEA. The CDR3 region is CASSPRPGLAGATDTQYF. In nucleotides, the CDR3 is TGTGCCAGCAGCCCCCGGCCGGGACTAGCGGGAGCAACAGATACGCAGTATTTT.

The chain uses TRBV5-1 and TRBJ1-5; 9 nucleotides align to TRBD1. CDR3 length equals 13 residues. The ends lost 4 bases at V and 7 bases at J; junction bases unmatched: 3. Per the germline V gene, CDR1 is SGHRS and CDR2 is YFSETQ. In DNA form, the CDR3 reads TGCGCCAGCAGCGCGGGACAGGGCCAGCCCCAGCATTTT. Protein sequence: CASSAGQGQPQHF.

The rearrangement uses TRBV10-3 and TRBJ2-3; 11 bases line up with TRBD2. Per the germline V gene, CDR1 is ENHRY and CDR2 is SYGVKD. CDR3 size: 16 residues. V lost 0 bases to trimming and J lost 7 bases; unmatched junction nucleotides: 6. Here the CDR3 DNA reads TGTGCCATCAGTGAGTCCCCTGGACTAGCGGGTCATACGCAGTATTTT. This encodes CAISESPGLAGHTQYF.

The CDR3 sequence is CASSSQGALGQGYTF. CDR3 in DNA: TGTGCCAGCAGCTCCCAGGGGGCGTTGGGGCAGGGCTACACCTTC. This chain connects TRBV7-8 to TRBJ1-2; 8 bases match TRBD1. This CDR3 spans 15 amino acids. CDR1 and CDR2 (germline): SGHVS, FQNEAQ. With 4 bases clipped from V and 8 bases from J, the junction kept 12 bases outside the gene matches.

This sequence joins TRBV28 and TRBJ2-2, with D unresolved. This CDR3 comprises 15 residues. Trimming removed 2 bases from V and 3 bases from J, with 10 bases in between. Germline CDR1 reads MDHEN; CDR2 reads SYDVKM. The DNA for the CDR3 is TGTGCCAGCAGTTTAGACGCGGAATACACCGGGGAGCTGTTTTTT. As protein: CASSLDAEYTGELFF.

This chain uses TRBV7-9 with TRBJ1-2; 7 bases are a match to TRBD1. Germline loops: CDR1 SEHNR, CDR2 FQNEAQ (reference sequence). Losses at the gene ends were 0 bases for V and 12 bases for J; bases not matched to a gene: 4. The CDR3 is made up of 12 amino acids. The CDR3 is CASSLADTGDTF. The CDR3 DNA follows: TGTGCCAGCAGCTTAGCAGACACAGGGGACACCTTC. Supplemented by reference TRBV7-9 and TRBJ1-2, the full variable domain reads DTGVSQNPRHKITKRGQNVTFRCDPISEHNRLYWYRQTLGQGPEFLTYFQNEAQLEKSRLLSDRFSAERPKGSFSTLEIQRTEQGDSAMYLCASSLADTGDTFGSGTRLTVV.

The chain uses TRBV29-1 and TRBJ1-1; 7 nucleotides match TRBD1. The CDR3 has 13 residues. With 5 bases clipped from V and 3 bases from J, the junction kept 6 bases outside the gene matches. The germline V gene encodes CDR1 SQVTM and CDR2 ANQGSEA. The CDR3, as DNA: TGCAGCGTTAACAGGGGAAGGGACACTGAAGCTTTCTTT. The encoded protein is CSVNRGRDTEAFF. Full variable domain (rest looked up from reference TRBV29-1 and TRBJ1-1): SAVISQKPSRDICQRGTSLTIQCQVDSQVTMMFWYRQQPGQSLTLIATANQGSEATYESGFVIDKFPISRPNLTFSTLTVSNMSPEDSSIYLCSVNRGRDTEAFFGQGTRLTVV.

The V call is TRBV21-1, the J call TRBJ1-2. TRBV21-1 is deemed a pseudogene. CDR3 size: 10 residues. In DNA, the CDR3 is TGTGCCAGCACCCTAATGTCCTACACCTTC. Protein product: CASTLMSYTF.

This clone was recorded a few times. The rearrangement uses TRBV6-1 and TRBJ2-1; 13 bases fit TRBD2. The germline V gene has CDR1 MNHNS and CDR2 SASEGT. Trimming removed 2 bases from V and 9 bases from J; junction bases left unmatched: 4. This CDR3 is built from 15 residues. CDR3 nucleotides: TGTGCCAGCAGTGAAACTAGCGGGGGGGCCCCTGAGCAGTTCTTC. Translating gives CASSETSGGAPEQFF.

V usage is TRBV2 and J usage is TRBJ2-5, with a possible D match to TRBD1 (6 bases). This CDR3 has 14 residues. V was pared by 5 bases and J by 1 base, with 11 bases between. The germline V gene encodes CDR1 SNHLY and CDR2 FYNNEI. The CDR3 region has the DNA TGTGCCAGCAGTTCCCAGGGGCTCCAAGAGACCCAGTACTTC. It is translated as CASSSQGLQETQYF.

The genes are TRBV5-6 and TRBJ1-1; a possible D gene is TRBD1 (6 bases). CDR1 and CDR2 from the germline V gene are SGHDT and YYEEEE. CDR3 length: 15 amino acids. V gave up 0 bases and J gave up 0 bases, with 9 bases separating them. In DNA, the CDR3 is TGTGCCAGCAGCTTGGGAGGACAGATGAACACTGAAGCTTTCTTT. It specifies CASSLGGQMNTEAFF.

The chain uses TRBV6-5 and TRBJ2-1; D gene ambiguous. With 5 bases removed from V and 7 bases from J, the gap between germline ends came to 6 bases. This CDR3 comprises 11 residues. Germline CDR1 is MNHEY and CDR2 is SVGAGI. In DNA form, the CDR3 reads TGTGCCAGCAGTCTAACGAATGAGCAGTTCTTC. Translated: CASSLTNEQFF.

The CDR3 sequence: CATSGGTGGDTQYF. DNA for the CDR3: TGTGCCACCAGTGGAGGGACAGGGGGAGATACGCAGTATTTT. The rearrangement uses TRBV24-1 and TRBJ2-3; 11 positions agree with TRBD1. The CDR3 consists of 14 residues. The V segment lost 5 bases and the J segment 5 bases; nucleotides outside the gene matches: 2. Germline CDR1 KGHDR, CDR2 SFDVKD.

This sequence joins TRBV7-8 and TRBJ2-3; 8 positions match TRBD2. This CDR3 has 16 amino acids. The trim removed 3 bases at V and 1 base at J, leaving 6 bases unmatched. Germline CDR1 is SGHVS and CDR2 is FQNEAQ. The CDR3 DNA sequence: TGTGCCAGCAGCTTGGGTATCGGGGGGGGCACAGATACGCAGTATTTT. Its protein is CASSLGIGGGTDTQYF.

The chain links TRBV9 to TRBJ2-3, with 12 bases identical to TRBD2. Germline CDR1 reads SGDLS; CDR2 reads YYNGEE. J lost 4 bases, V lost 1 base, and 4 bases had no gene match. The CDR3 length is 16 residues. CDR3 residues: CASSVSGLAGPDTQYF. The CDR3 nucleotides read TGTGCCAGCAGCGTAAGCGGACTAGCGGGACCAGATACGCAGTATTTT.

This clone has just a few counts. The V gene is TRBV4-1, the J gene TRBJ2-2; perhaps TRBD2 as D (6 bases). The length of the CDR3 is 15 residues. V was cut by 4 bases and J by 2 bases, with 11 bases left in between. The germline V gene encodes CDR1 MGHRA and CDR2 YSYEKL. CDR3 bases: TGCGCCAGCAGCCGCGGGACGGTCAACACCGGGGAGCTGTTTTTT. Its protein is CASSRGTVNTGELFF.

V is TRBV28 and J is TRBJ1-4; 7 nucleotides line up with TRBD1. From germline, CDR1 is MDHEN and CDR2 SYDVKM. V was clipped by 6 bases and J by 5 bases; unmatched bases: 6. The CDR3 runs to 14 residues. The CDR3 DNA reads as TGTGCCAGCAGACCGGACAGGCAAAATGAAAAACTGTTTTTT. As protein: CASRPDRQNEKLFF.

The chain combines TRBV2 with TRBJ2-7; D not certain. Trimming took off 3 bases at V and 2 bases at J, with 11 bases between the two ends. Germline CDR1 and CDR2: SNHLY and FYNNEI. The CDR3 spans 14 residues. The CDR3 is CASSDSIRPYEQYF. As DNA, the CDR3 is TGTGCCAGCAGTGATTCGATCAGGCCCTACGAGCAGTACTTC.

The chain employs TRBV4-1 and TRBJ2-3, with TRBD2 as a possible D gene (6 bases). V lost 3 bases and J lost 0, with 10 bases in between. Germline V gene sequence: CDR1 MGHRA, CDR2 YSYEKL. The CDR3 is 15 residues long. This chain's CDR3 is CASSQRGLSTDTQYF. The CDR3 nucleotides read TGCGCCAGCAGCCAGCGGGGCCTTAGCACAGATACGCAGTATTTT.

This clone was counted many times. J is TRBJ1-5 and V is TRBV12-5; 7 bases map to TRBD1. Losses at the gene ends were 2 bases for V and 4 bases for J; bases not matched to a gene: 5. The germline V gene encodes CDR1 LGHNT and CDR2 FRNRAP. This CDR3 contains 15 residues. The CDR3 loop reads CASGLSQGRNQPQHF. The DNA of the CDR3 is TGTGCTAGTGGTTTGTCACAGGGGAGGAATCAGCCCCAGCATTTT.

V gene TRBV19 combines with J gene TRBJ1-2, with D hard to call. V lost 6 bases to trimming and J lost 5 bases, with 13 bases between them. Germline V gene lookup returns CDR1 LNHDA and CDR2 SQIVND (reference sequence). This CDR3 has 13 residues. The CDR3 here is CASSLASDYGYTF. In nucleotides, the CDR3 is TGTGCCAGTAGCTTAGCGAGCGATTATGGCTACACCTTC.

CDR3 sequence: CASSLEFSVYEQYF. CDR3 coding DNA: TGTGCCAGCAGCTTAGAATTTTCTGTATACGAGCAGTACTTC. This sequence joins TRBV11-2 and TRBJ2-7; no clear D. Trimming shortened V by 0 bases and J by 4 bases, and 10 bases separated the two germline ends. From germline, CDR1 is SGHAT and CDR2 FQNNGV. The CDR3 extends over 14 amino acids.

This sequence joins TRBV4-1 and TRBJ1-6; 9 nucleotides align to TRBD1. There are 15 residues in the CDR3. V was pared by 2 bases and J by 10 bases, with 6 bases of the junction left unmatched. Germline V gene sequence: CDR1 MGHRA, CDR2 YSYEKL. The CDR3 loop is CASSQNTGGHSPLHF. For the CDR3, the DNA is TGCGCCAGCAGCCAAAACACAGGGGGCCACTCACCCCTCCACTTT.